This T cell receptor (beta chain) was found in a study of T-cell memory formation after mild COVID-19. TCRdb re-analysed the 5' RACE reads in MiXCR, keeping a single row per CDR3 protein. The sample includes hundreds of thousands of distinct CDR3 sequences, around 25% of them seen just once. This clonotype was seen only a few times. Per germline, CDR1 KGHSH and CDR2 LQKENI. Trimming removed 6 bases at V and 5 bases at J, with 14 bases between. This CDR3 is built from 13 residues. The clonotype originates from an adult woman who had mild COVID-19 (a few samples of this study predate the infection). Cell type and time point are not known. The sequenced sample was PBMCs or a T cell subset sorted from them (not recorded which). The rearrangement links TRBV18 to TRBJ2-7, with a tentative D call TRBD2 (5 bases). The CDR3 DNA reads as TGTGCCAGCTCGACCGGGCAGAGGGACGAGCAGTACTTC. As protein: CASSTGQRDEQYF. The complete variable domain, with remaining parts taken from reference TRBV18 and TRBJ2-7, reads NAGVMQNPRHLVRRRGQEARLRCSPMKGHSHVYWYRQLPEEGLKFMVYLQKENIIDESGMPKERFSAEFPKEGPSILRIQQVVRGDSAAYFCASSTGQRDEQYFGPGTRLTVT.